What follows is one T cell receptor beta chain and its context. In the original analysis: How many nucleated cells were present was estimated from reference gene primer amplification. Libraries were prepared by immunoSEQ multiplex PCR; TCRdb keeps only in-frame clonotypes and omits some of them. The DNA was the basis for D and trimming; V, J and clone size are from that table. The table lists 65,000 to 80,000 clones, approximately 82% of them singletons. The sample belongs to a study of blood T cell repertoires in COVID-19. Study as a whole: T cells, B-cell-depleted T cells, or PBMCs provided the cDNA or gDNA that served as material.

The germline V gene has CDR1 SQVTM and CDR2 ANQGSEA. Germline trimming cut 4 bases from V and 3 bases from J; bases unmatched to any gene: 3. This CDR3 spans 13 amino acids. The chain carries TRBV29-1 and TRBJ2-5; 9 bases map to TRBD1. The sample was peripheral blood. The sequence came from a human donor in a cohort sampled during active COVID-19. The CDR3 region has the DNA TGCAGCGTTGGCCGACAGGGGGAAGAGACCCAGTACTTC. It is translated as CSVGRQGEETQYF.